Below are 17 T cell receptor beta chains sequenced from a single sample in a study of T-cell memory formation after mild COVID-19. Using its own MiXCR run on the 5' RACE reads, TCRdb lists one record per CDR3 protein. This table holds roughly 510,000 distinct CDR3 sequences, approximately 15% found once. Specimen: PBMCs or a T cell subset sorted from them (not recorded which). These receptors originate from an adult woman who had mild COVID-19 (a few samples of this study predate the infection). Cell type and time point are not known.

This clonotype was observed many times. The chain joins TRBV5-5 to TRBJ2-5, with 7 positions matching TRBD1. With 2 bases clipped from V and 7 bases from J, the junction kept 11 bases outside the gene matches. The CDR3 runs 15 residues. Per germline, CDR1 SGHKS and CDR2 YYEKEE (reference sequence). In DNA form, the CDR3 reads TGTGCCAGCAGCTTCTTCGACAGGGACACGGGGACCCAGTACTTC. Translation gives CASSFFDRDTGTQYF.

In nucleotides, the CDR3 is TGTGCCAGCAGTTCAAGGGAGGAGGGACCCCTCCACTTT. Residues: CASSSREEGPLHF. This chain uses TRBV12-3 or TRBV12-4 with TRBJ1-6; D gene uncertain. This CDR3 is 13 amino acids long. The V and J ends lost 4 bases and 12 bases respectively, with 13 bases between them.

This clonotype has more than one count but fewer than ten. The chain couples TRBV5-1 to TRBJ1-2; D uncertain. The CDR3 runs to 16 residues. Trimming removed 4 bases from V and 4 bases from J, with 20 bases in between. The V gene's germline CDR1 is SGHRS and CDR2 YFSETQ. CDR3 bases: TGCGCCAGCAGCCCCGACGGAGGACGAGGAGGCTATGGCTACACCTTC. Translation gives CASSPDGGRGGYGYTF.

The sample holds a few counts of this clonotype. CDR3 protein: CASSLGLAGKNEQFF. CDR3 DNA: TGTGCCAGCAGCCTAGGACTAGCGGGAAAGAATGAGCAGTTCTTC. The chain is built from TRBV7-9 and TRBJ2-1; 12 positions agree with TRBD2. Trimming cost V 5 bases and J 7 bases; bases outside gene matches: 6. Germline V CDR1 and CDR2: SEHNR, FQNEAQ (reference sequence). The CDR3 runs to 15 residues.

There are a few counts of this clonotype. The rearrangement joins TRBV7-9 to TRBJ1-1, with D possibly matching TRBD1 (6 bases). Germline lookup yields CDR1 SEHNR and CDR2 FQNEAQ (reference sequence). The length of the CDR3 is 14 residues. V was pared by 5 bases and J by 7 bases, with 17 bases between. The CDR3 spells CASSGSGAYGEAFF. The CDR3 DNA is TGTGCCAGCAGCGGCTCGGGGGCGTACGGTGAAGCTTTCTTT.

The chain joins TRBV29-1 to TRBJ2-7; D uncertain. Trimming took 3 bases from V and 2 from J, leaving 11 bases between them. CDR3 length: 13 amino acids. Germline CDR1 and CDR2: SQVTM and ANQGSEA. DNA of the CDR3: TGCAGCGTTGATCGCGACGGCGCCTACGAGCAGTACTTC. It is translated as CSVDRDGAYEQYF.

This clonotype was detected only a few times. CDR3 sequence: CATSSGSDYEQYF. CDR3 DNA sequence: TGTGCCACCAGTAGCGGGAGCGATTACGAGCAGTACTTC. The chain employs TRBV24-1 and TRBJ2-7, with 8 bases matching TRBD2. CDR3 size: 13 residues. Trimming cost V 6 bases and J 4 bases; bases outside gene matches: 4. Germline lookup yields CDR1 KGHDR and CDR2 SFDVKD.

This clonotype appeared a few times. V and J are TRBV6-2 or TRBV6-3 and TRBJ2-7, with D unresolved. The CDR3 consists of 14 residues. Per germline, CDR1 MNHEY and CDR2 SVGEGT. Trimming stripped 5 bases from V and 3 bases from J, with 14 bases between. The CDR3 region is CASSPATWHYEQYF. The CDR3 DNA is TGTGCCAGCAGTCCCGCGACTTGGCACTACGAGCAGTACTTC.

For the CDR3, the DNA is TGTGCCAGCAGACGCACGACAGGTTCCACAGATACGCAGTATTTT. It codes for CASRRTTGSTDTQYF. The rearrangement uses TRBV2 and TRBJ2-3; D perhaps matches TRBD1 (6 bases). Trimming shortened V by 6 bases and J by 2 bases, and 15 bases separated the two germline ends. The germline V gene has CDR1 SNHLY and CDR2 FYNNEI. The CDR3 consists of 15 residues.

This clonotype was seen a handful of times. The chain couples TRBV20-1 to TRBJ1-2, with D perhaps matching TRBD1 (6 bases). The V end was cut by 0 bases, the J end by 4 bases, with 9 bases between. Germline V gene data show CDR1 as DFQATT and CDR2 as SNEGSKA (reference sequence). The CDR3 has 13 amino acids. CDR3 region: CSAREQGFYGYTF. In DNA form, the CDR3 reads TGCAGTGCTAGAGAACAGGGCTTCTATGGCTACACCTTC.

The chain is built from TRBV20-1 and TRBJ2-5; TRBD2 matches 9 bases. Trimming removed 0 bases from V and 3 bases from J; junction bases left unmatched: 5. In germline, CDR1 is DFQATT, CDR2 SNEGSKA (reference sequence). The CDR3 is 15 amino acids. The DNA of the CDR3 is TGCAGTGCTAGAGATCGGGCTAGCGGGAAAGAGACCCAGTACTTC. Residues: CSARDRASGKETQYF.

This clonotype came up a few times. The CDR3 DNA follows: TGTGCCAGCAGCCATGGACCCTACGAGCAGTACTTC. As protein: CASSHGPYEQYF. The genes are TRBV7-9 and TRBJ2-7; D ambiguous. In germline, CDR1 is SEHNR, CDR2 FQNEAQ (reference sequence). This CDR3 comprises 12 residues. V was pared by 5 bases and J by 2 bases, with 7 bases between.

Only a few counts were recorded for this clonotype. The chain has TRBV6-2 or TRBV6-3 and TRBJ2-1; D is possibly TRBD2 (6 bases). The CDR3 contains 18 residues. The V and J ends lost 2 bases and 5 bases respectively, with 22 bases between them. CDR1 and CDR2 from the germline V gene are MNHEY and SVGEGT. The DNA of the CDR3 is TGTGCCAGCAGTTACCCGGTCTGGGACGGGAGATTTCACAATGAGCAGTTCTTC. Translated: CASSYPVWDGRFHNEQFF.

V usage is TRBV6-2 or TRBV6-3 and J usage is TRBJ2-1, with TRBD1 as a possible D gene (7 bases). The CDR3 extends over 14 amino acids. Trimming cost V 6 bases and J 8 bases, with 17 bases left between them. Looked up from germline, CDR1 is MNHEY and CDR2 is SVGEGT. This CDR3 reads CASSHVDREDEQFF. The CDR3 DNA is TGTGCCAGCAGCCACGTCGACAGGGAGGATGAGCAGTTCTTC.

This clonotype came up a few times. The chain combines TRBV20-1 with TRBJ1-1; D call uncertain. The length of the CDR3 is 14 residues. V gave up 7 bases and J gave up 0 bases, with 15 bases separating them. Germline CDR1 and CDR2: DFQATT and SNEGSKA (reference sequence). This CDR3 is CSVVRSRMNTEAFF. The CDR3, as DNA: TGCAGTGTAGTGAGGTCTCGTATGAACACTGAAGCTTTCTTT.

The chain joins TRBV7-6 to TRBJ2-7; D is possibly TRBD2 (5 bases). From germline, CDR1 is SGHVS and CDR2 FNYEAQ. The CDR3 is made up of 15 amino acids. Trimming cost V 0 bases and J 2 bases, with 11 bases left between them. The CDR3 DNA is TGTGCCAGCAGCTTAGCGAGGGAGAACACCTACGAGCAGTACTTC. Protein: CASSLARENTYEQYF.

The rearrangement joins TRBV20-1 to TRBJ2-6, with TRBD1 as a possible D gene (5 bases). Germline V gene sequence: CDR1 DFQATT, CDR2 SNEGSKA (reference sequence). Trimming pared 6 bases from V and 0 bases from J, leaving 12 bases between. The CDR3 is 15 residues long. The CDR3 loop reads CSATPQGSGANVLTF. CDR3 coding DNA: TGCAGTGCCACCCCCCAGGGCTCTGGGGCCAACGTCCTGACTTTC.